This TCR beta chain is from a study of blood T cell repertoires in COVID-19. As originally analysed: Reference gene primer amplification gave nucleated cell count estimates. Assay: immunoSEQ multiplex PCR; the TCRdb copy retains only in-frame clones and omits some. The DNA gave D and trimming, while V, J and clone size come from that table. The profile shows over 250,000 clones, about 88% of them singletons. Notes on this clone: Other nucleotide sequences from this sample produce the same CDR3.

The V gene's germline CDR1 is KGHSH and CDR2 LQKENI. The CDR3 is 15 amino acids. The ends lost 3 bases at V and 2 bases at J; junction bases unmatched: 5. Donors in Cohort 3 counted as recovered after two negative PCRs, clearance, or symptom resolution. This chain links TRBV18 with TRBJ2-5; 8 bases map to TRBD1. This clonotype was sampled from a woman aged 45-60 years who had recovered from COVID-19. The sequencing sample was made of PBMCs or T cells enriched from blood (not recorded which). CDR3 nucleotides: TGTGCCAGCTCACCGGGCACAGGGGGTCAAGAGACCCAGTACTTC. This encodes CASSPGTGGQETQYF.